Presented here are 25 T cell receptor beta chains from one specimen sequenced in a study of T-cell memory formation after mild COVID-19. TCRdb re-called the 5' RACE reads through MiXCR, storing one row per CDR3 protein. This table has approximately 150,000 distinct CDR3 sequences, 10% to 15% appearing once. Sequenced: PBMCs or a T cell subset sorted from them (not recorded which). These receptors were obtained from a young man who had mild COVID-19 (a few samples of this study predate the infection). Cell type and time point are not known.

This clonotype was found a few times. The rearrangement links TRBV12-3 or TRBV12-4 to TRBJ2-3; D call uncertain. V gave up 2 bases and J gave up 1 base, with 13 bases separating them. The CDR3 sequence is 16 residues long. CDR3 amino acids: CASSLYRYGGTDTQYF. CDR3 bases: TGTGCCAGCAGTTTATACCGGTATGGGGGCACAGATACGCAGTATTTT.

V is TRBV10-3 and J is TRBJ2-3; D gene ambiguous. The germline CDR1 and CDR2 sequences are ENHRY and SYGVKD. Trimming pared 5 bases from V and 0 bases from J, leaving 3 bases between. This CDR3 is 12 amino acids long. The CDR3 loop is CAISISTDTQYF. DNA for the CDR3: TGTGCCATCAGTATTAGCACAGATACGCAGTATTTT.

Here the CDR3 DNA reads TGTGCCAGCTCACCCCCGTCGGACTCTGGGGCCAACGTCCTGACTTTC. Its translation: CASSPPSDSGANVLTF. The chain carries TRBV18 and TRBJ2-6; no clear D gene. Trimming removed 3 bases at V and 0 bases at J, with 9 bases between. The CDR3 length is 16 residues. Germline V gene data show CDR1 as KGHSH and CDR2 as LQKENI.

This clonotype has more than one count but fewer than ten. The CDR3 is CSASWRDWAQHF. In DNA, the CDR3 is TGCAGTGCTAGTTGGCGGGATTGGGCCCAGCATTTT. The V and J genes are TRBV20-1 and TRBJ1-5; D is ambiguous. This CDR3 is 12 amino acids long. Trimming shortened V by 3 bases and J by 11 bases, and 14 bases separated the two germline ends. Germline CDR1 reads DFQATT; CDR2 reads SNEGSKA (reference sequence).

The table lists this clonotype with many counts. The gene calls are TRBV20-1 and TRBJ1-6, with D possibly TRBD1 on 5 matching bases. Germline CDR1 reads DFQATT; CDR2 reads SNEGSKA (reference sequence). Trimming removed 6 bases from V and 5 bases from J, with 11 bases in between. CDR3 length: 13 residues. In DNA form, the CDR3 reads TGCAGTGCCACCTTACAGGATAATTCACCCCTCCACTTT. This codes for CSATLQDNSPLHF.

DNA of the CDR3: TGTGCCAGCAGCTTGGTACCCTCCCGGTCGGGAAACATTCAGTACTTC. Translating it yields CASSLVPSRSGNIQYF. The V call is TRBV7-2, the J call TRBJ2-4; D unresolved. V lost 3 bases and J 6 bases, leaving 18 bases between the germline ends. The germline CDR1 and CDR2 sequences are SGHTA and FQGNSA. The CDR3 extends over 16 amino acids.

This clonotype has ten or more counts. V usage is TRBV7-2 and J usage is TRBJ1-2, with unresolved D. The CDR3 consists of 13 residues. V was shortened by 5 bases and J by 8 bases, with 15 bases between the two germline ends. From germline, CDR1 is SGHTA and CDR2 FQGNSA. CDR3 in DNA: TGTGCCAGCAGCCCTGACGCATCATGGGGCTACACCTTC. It specifies CASSPDASWGYTF.

This clonotype occurred a few times. CDR3 region: CASSSTSGISGANVLTF. The CDR3 DNA sequence: TGTGCCAGCAGTTCAACTAGCGGGATTTCTGGGGCCAACGTCCTGACTTTC. V and J are TRBV2 and TRBJ2-6, with 10 nucleotides matching TRBD2. The CDR3 runs to 17 residues. CDR1 is SNHLY and CDR2 is FYNNEI in the germline V gene. J was trimmed by 1 base and V by 5 bases; bases with no gene match: 5.

This clonotype was seen more than once but under ten times. The chain is built from TRBV5-6 and TRBJ1-5, with unresolved D. The CDR3 is 16 residues long. Germline CDR1 and CDR2: SGHDT and YYEEEE. V was pared by 4 bases and J by 0 bases, with 14 bases between. The CDR3 DNA reads TGTGCCAGCAGCAAAAGGACCGTCAATAGCAATCAGCCCCAGCATTTT. It translates to CASSKRTVNSNQPQHF. Full variable domain (rest looked up from reference TRBV5-6 and TRBJ1-5): DAGVTQSPTHLIKTRGQQVTLRCSPKSGHDTVSWYQQALGQGPQFIFQYYEEEERQRGNFPDRFSGHQFPNYSSELNVNALLLGDSALYLCASSKRTVNSNQPQHFGDGTRLSIL.

Only one count was recorded for this clonotype. The V gene is TRBV24-1, the J gene TRBJ2-7, with D perhaps matching TRBD1 (6 bases). This CDR3 region has 15 residues. Germline V gene lookup returns CDR1 KGHDR and CDR2 SFDVKD. The ends were cut back, 1 base at V and 5 bases at J, with 14 bases in the middle. The chain's CDR3 is CATSDFLPGHHEQYV. Here the CDR3 DNA reads TGTGCCACCAGTGATTTTCTCCCGGGACATCACGAGCAGTACGTC.

The chain carries TRBV7-2 and TRBJ1-3; D not resolved. The CDR3 is 17 amino acids. V was shortened by 1 base and J by 4 bases, with 17 bases between the two germline ends. Germline assignment: CDR1 SGHTA and CDR2 FQGNSA. CDR3 bases: TGTGCCAGCAGCTTAGGTCTGATACGGTCCTCGGGAAACACCATATATTTT. Its protein is CASSLGLIRSSGNTIYF.

A few counts support this clonotype. CDR3 nucleotides: TGTGCCAGCAGCCATAGCGGGGGGATTGCCGGGGAGCTGTTTTTT. This gives the protein CASSHSGGIAGELFF. This chain connects TRBV5-8 to TRBJ2-2; 10 bases line up with TRBD2. CDR1 is SGHTS and CDR2 is YDEGEE in the germline V gene. The CDR3 runs 15 residues. Unmatched junction bases numbered 6, after V lost 4 bases and J lost 6 bases.

The CDR3 spells CASSPGSVGQETQYF. In nucleotides, the CDR3 is TGTGCCAGCTCACCAGGGAGCGTGGGGCAAGAGACCCAGTACTTC. The chain has TRBV18 and TRBJ2-5; the D gene is possibly TRBD2 (5 bases). The germline gives CDR1 KGHSH, CDR2 LQKENI. CDR3 length equals 15 residues. The germline V and J ends were trimmed by 2 bases and 2 bases, with 12 bases remaining between them.

This clonotype has just a few counts. The J gene is TRBJ2-2, the V gene TRBV4-3; D is unresolved. CDR3 length: 14 residues. V lost 0 bases and J 5 bases, leaving 7 bases between the germline ends. Germline V gene data show CDR1 as LGHNA and CDR2 as YSLEER. CDR3 DNA: TGCGCCAGCAGCCAAGAGTGGGCAACCGGGGAGCTGTTTTTT. Translating it yields CASSQEWATGELFF.

J is TRBJ2-5 and V is TRBV4-3; TRBD2 might be the D (6 bases). Germline V CDR1 and CDR2: LGHNA, YSLEER. This CDR3 region has 15 residues. Trimming stripped 2 bases from V and 2 bases from J, with 12 bases between. The DNA of the CDR3 is TGCGCCAGCAGCCAATGGGCAGGGAGGCAAGAGACCCAGTACTTC. Translated: CASSQWAGRQETQYF.

Of note for this clonotype: One end of the junction is discordant with germline, which a read error may explain. The chain links TRBV5-1 to TRBJ1-1; possible D gene TRBD1, 6 bases. This CDR3 spans 14 amino acids. CDR1 is SGHRS, CDR2 YFSETQ, per germline. In DNA, the CDR3 is TGCGCCAGCAGTTTGGGACAACCCAACACTGAAGCTTTCTTT. This gives the protein CASSLGQPNTEAFF.

This clonotype was counted at least ten times. The rearrangement links TRBV7-2 to TRBJ1-1; a possible D gene is TRBD1 (6 bases). The CDR3 has 13 residues. Germline V gene data show CDR1 as SGHTA and CDR2 as FQGNSA. V shed 6 bases and J shed 4 bases, with 12 bases lying between them. In nucleotides, the CDR3 is TGTGCCAGCAGTTCACAGGGTATCACTGAAGCTTTCTTT. Translated: CASSSQGITEAFF.

The chain joins TRBV18 to TRBJ2-7; possibly TRBD1 for D (5 bases). CDR3 length: 13 residues. V lost 0 bases to trimming and J lost 3 bases, with 6 bases between them. In germline, CDR1 is KGHSH, CDR2 LQKENI. The CDR3 DNA sequence: TGTGCCAGCTCACCACCGGGGCACTACGAGCAGTACTTC. It is translated as CASSPPGHYEQYF. Full variable domain (outside the CDR3, taken from reference TRBV18 and TRBJ2-7): NAGVMQNPRHLVRRRGQEARLRCSPMKGHSHVYWYRQLPEEGLKFMVYLQKENIIDESGMPKERFSAEFPKEGPSILRIQQVVRGDSAAYFCASSPPGHYEQYFGPGTRLTVT.

In its sample, this clonotype was seen many times. This rearrangement joins TRBV12-3 or TRBV12-4 to TRBJ2-3, with 10 bases matching TRBD2. The junction had 7 bases not matched to a gene; V was cut back by 6 bases and J by 4 bases. The CDR3 runs 15 residues. The CDR3 DNA reads as TGTGCCAGCAGCTGGACTAGCGGACCCGCAGATACGCAGTATTTT. Translating it yields CASSWTSGPADTQYF.

This clonotype has a handful of counts. The chain couples TRBV5-1 to TRBJ2-4, with 7 positions matching TRBD2. The CDR3 length is 15 residues. The trim removed 4 bases at V and 7 bases at J, leaving 11 bases unmatched. Germline V gives CDR1 SGHRS, CDR2 YFSETQ. CDR3 in DNA: TGCGCCAGCAGCACTACGGGGGAGGGGCTGAACATTCAGTACTTC. The encoded protein is CASSTTGEGLNIQYF.

This clonotype was seen only a few times. The V and J genes are TRBV7-9 and TRBJ1-1; D is perhaps TRBD1 (6 bases). Germline assignment: CDR1 SEHNR and CDR2 FQNEAQ (reference sequence). This CDR3 is 15 amino acids long. V lost 4 bases and J 5 bases, leaving 17 bases between the germline ends. CDR3: CASSSIGGARTEAFF. The DNA of the CDR3 is TGTGCCAGCAGCTCAATTGGGGGGGCAAGGACTGAAGCTTTCTTT. The full variable domain, completed using reference TRBV7-9 and TRBJ1-1, is DTGVSQNPRHKITKRGQNVTFRCDPISEHNRLYWYRQTLGQGPEFLTYFQNEAQLEKSRLLSDRFSAERPKGSFSTLEIQRTEQGDSAMYLCASSSIGGARTEAFFGQGTRLTVV.

The genes are TRBV24-1 and TRBJ1-5; 7 positions agree with TRBD1. Trimming took 3 bases from V and 6 from J; bases not matched to a gene: 10. Germline assignment: CDR1 KGHDR and CDR2 SFDVKD. The CDR3 has 16 residues. CDR3 sequence reads: CATSDRRDYRGQPQHF. CDR3 DNA: TGTGCCACCAGTGATCGCCGGGACTACAGGGGTCAGCCCCAGCATTTT.

In its sample, this clonotype was seen a few times. The chain joins TRBV25-1 to TRBJ2-3; 15 positions match TRBD2. Per germline, CDR1 MGHDK and CDR2 SYGVNS. Trimming cost V 8 bases and J 8 bases; bases outside gene matches: 11. The length of the CDR3 is 16 residues. CDR3 residues: CASSRGLAGGLVTQYF. In DNA form, the CDR3 reads TGTGCCAGCTCCAGGGGACTAGCGGGGGGTTTGGTTACGCAGTATTTT.

This clonotype was found a few times. The CDR3: CSVAQPGGRGTQYF. The CDR3 DNA reads as TGCAGTGTCGCACAACCGGGGGGGCGGGGGACCCAGTACTTC. The V and J genes are TRBV20-1 and TRBJ2-5; TRBD2 aligns across 8 bases. CDR1 is DFQATT and CDR2 is SNEGSKA in the germline V gene (reference sequence). Trimming cost V 7 bases and J 7 bases; bases outside gene matches: 14. The CDR3 extends over 14 amino acids.

The chain has TRBV5-1 and TRBJ2-1; the match to TRBD2 covers 7 bases. The CDR3 is 16 amino acids. Germline V gene sequence: CDR1 SGHRS, CDR2 YFSETQ. V lost 1 base, J lost 0 bases, and 4 bases stayed unmatched. The CDR3 DNA reads as TGCGCCAGCAGCTTGCGGGGGGACCTCTCCTACAATGAGCAGTTCTTC. This encodes CASSLRGDLSYNEQFF.